This T cell receptor (beta chain) was obtained from a study of blood T cell repertoires in COVID-19. Data came from immunoSEQ multiplex PCR; TCRdb stores just in-frame clones and leaves some out. Here the sample spans 100,000 or so clones, 88% being singletons. Germline V gives CDR1 MNHEY, CDR2 SMNVEV (reference sequence). V lost 5 bases to trimming and J lost 3 bases; unmatched junction nucleotides: 2. The CDR3 is 13 amino acids. The sequence came from a man aged 60 to 75 with acute or convalescent COVID-19. The sample consisted of peripheral blood. This sequence joins TRBV27 and TRBJ2-7; 9 positions match TRBD2. The CDR3 protein is CASSSGGIYEQYF. The CDR3 DNA follows: TGTGCCAGCAGTAGCGGGGGGATCTACGAGCAGTACTTC.